This is a list of T cell receptor beta chains from one sample in a study of cytomegalovirus exposure and HLA in healthy donors. Sequenced by immunoSEQ multiplex PCR; TCRdb stores in-frame clones only, minus some. The sample lists approximately 190,000 clones; roughly 80% were seen once. Sequencing was performed on PBMCs. The receptors originated from a man in his forties in good health and CMV-seropositive. Both conserved end residues are part of each CDR3. Each record gives: clone size, J gene, V gene, D gene, CDR3 length, CDR3 DNA, CDR3 protein. A D gene is named only where the DNA matches it firmly. Size tells how often a clone was seen (once, few, many) or the class of an expanded clone, and some rows leave it out.

size: NA; J: TRBJ2-3; V: TRBV2; D: NA; length: 14; DNA: TGTGCCAGCAGTTGGACATCGAGCACAGATACGCAGTATTTT; CDR3: CASSWTSSTDTQYF
size: NA; J: TRBJ2-7; V: TRBV27; D: NA; length: 15; DNA: TGTGCCAGCAGTTTATCGGGGGGGCCTATCTACGAGCAGTACTTC; CDR3: CASSLSGGPIYEQYF
size: NA; J: TRBJ1-6; V: TRBV30; D: NA; length: 11; DNA: TGTGCCTGGAGCCCGGGTGGGCCCCTCCACTTT; CDR3: CAWSPGGPLHF
size: NA; J: TRBJ2-1; V: TRBV4-1; D: TRBD2; length: 15; DNA: TGCGCCAGCAGCCATAGCGGGGAATTCGGCAATGAGCAGTTCTTC; CDR3: CASSHSGEFGNEQFF
size: NA; J: TRBJ1-5; V: TRBV10-3; D: NA; length: 14; DNA: TGTGCCACGACCCCTGGGCAGAACAATCAGCCCCAGCATTTT; CDR3: CATTPGQNNQPQHF
size: few; J: TRBJ2-1; V: TRBV28; D: NA; length: 17; DNA: TGTGCCAGCAGTTTAGGAATTGAGACAAGCTCCTACAATGAGCAGTTCTTC; CDR3: CASSLGIETSSYNEQFF
size: NA; J: TRBJ1-1; V: TRBV27; D: TRBD1; length: 14; DNA: TGTGCCAGCAGTTGGGGTACAGGGGGGGGTGAAGCTTTCTTT; CDR3: CASSWGTGGGEAFF
size: NA; J: TRBJ1-2; V: TRBV4-2; D: TRBD1; length: 16; DNA: TGTGCCAGCAGCCAGGGATTGCAGGGGGCCTTTGGTGGCTACACCTTC; CDR3: CASSQGLQGAFGGYTF
size: NA; J: TRBJ2-3; V: TRBV6-4; D: TRBD1; length: 14; DNA: TGTGCCAGCAGTGACTCGACAGGGGGAGATACGCAGTATTTT; CDR3: CASSDSTGGDTQYF
size: NA; J: TRBJ1-3; V: TRBV14; D: NA; length: 17; DNA: TGTGCCAGCAGCCAAACTATGTGGGAGAGCTCTGGAAACACCATATATTTT; CDR3: CASSQTMWESSGNTIYF
size: NA; J: TRBJ2-7; V: TRBV7-3; D: TRBD1; length: 13; DNA: TGTGCCAGCAGCTTAAGACAGGGCTACGAGCAGTACTTC; CDR3: CASSLRQGYEQYF
size: NA; J: TRBJ1-5; V: TRBV15; D: NA; length: 14; DNA: TGTGCCACCAGGGAACAGGGAAAGGGGCAGCCCCAGCATTTT; CDR3: CATREQGKGQPQHF
size: NA; J: TRBJ2-3; V: TRBV28; D: TRBD2; length: 17; DNA: TGTGCCAGCAGCCACATGATGGGAGGGACCAACACAGATACGCAGTATTTT; CDR3: CASSHMMGGTNTDTQYF
size: few; J: TRBJ1-1; V: TRBV7-2; D: TRBD1; length: 13; DNA: TGTGCCAGCAGCTCGGGGACAGAGAATGAAGCTTTCTTT; CDR3: CASSSGTENEAFF
size: NA; J: TRBJ2-1; V: TRBV14; D: NA; length: 13; DNA: TGTGCCAGCAGCCAAGAATTAGCCGATGAGCAGTTCTTC; CDR3: CASSQELADEQFF
size: NA; J: TRBJ1-6; V: TRBV30; D: NA; length: 15; DNA: TGTGCCTGGGGGGAGGGGCGCGCCACTAATTCACCCCTCCACTTT; CDR3: CAWGEGRATNSPLHF
size: NA; J: TRBJ2-1; V: TRBV27; D: TRBD1; length: 16; DNA: TGTGCCAGCAGCCGACCGCGGACAGGGACCTACAATGAGCAGTTCTTC; CDR3: CASSRPRTGTYNEQFF
size: NA; J: TRBJ2-7; V: TRBV29-1; D: NA; length: 12; DNA: TGCAGCGTTGTAGGCGGAGTATACGAGCAGTACTTC; CDR3: CSVVGGVYEQYF
size: NA; J: TRBJ1-4; V: TRBV28; D: NA; length: 13; DNA: TGTGCCAGCAGTGGGGGGGACGGGTGGAAACTGTTTTTT; CDR3: CASSGGDGWKLFF
size: NA; J: TRBJ2-7; V: TRBV10-1; D: NA; length: 15; DNA: TGCGCCAGCAGTGAGTCAAGGGGGGGCTCCTACGAGCAGTACTTC; CDR3: CASSESRGGSYEQYF
size: NA; J: TRBJ2-7; V: TRBV19; D: NA; length: 12; DNA: TGTGCCAGTAGTACCGGTTATTACGAGCAGTACTTC; CDR3: CASSTGYYEQYF
size: NA; J: TRBJ2-3; V: TRBV9; D: NA; length: 15; DNA: TGTGCCAGCAGCGTAGCAGGGTCCAGCGCAGATACGCAGTATTTT; CDR3: CASSVAGSSADTQYF
size: NA; J: TRBJ2-7; V: TRBV4-3; D: TRBD2; length: 17; DNA: TGCGCCAGCAGCCATGACACTAGCGGGGAGAGGACCTACGAGCAGTACTTC; CDR3: CASSHDTSGERTYEQYF
size: NA; J: TRBJ2-3; V: TRBV7-7; D: NA; length: 13; DNA: TGTGCTAGCAGCTTCCGGGGTGGAGATACGCAGTATTTT; CDR3: CASSFRGGDTQYF
size: NA; J: TRBJ2-7; V: TRBV7-2; D: NA; length: 15; DNA: TGTGCCAGCAGCTTAGGGTCAGGGAACCTCTACGAGCAGTACTTC; CDR3: CASSLGSGNLYEQYF
size: NA; J: TRBJ2-7; V: TRBV7-6; D: TRBD2; length: 14; DNA: TGTGCCAGCAGCTTAAGAGCGGGGGGTAGCGAGCAGTACTTC; CDR3: CASSLRAGGSEQYF
size: NA; J: TRBJ2-3; V: TRBV9; D: TRBD2; length: 16; DNA: TGTGCCAGCAGCGTAGTGGCGGGGGTTAGCACAGATACGCAGTATTTT; CDR3: CASSVVAGVSTDTQYF
size: NA; J: TRBJ1-3; V: TRBV19; D: TRBD1; length: 14; DNA: TGTGCCACCTCTCACAGGGGGGCGTCGGACACCATATATTTT; CDR3: CATSHRGASDTIYF
size: once; J: TRBJ2-3; V: TRBV5-4; D: NA; length: 14; DNA: TGTGCCAGCAGCCCAGGGACTTTCACAGATACGCAGTATTTT; CDR3: CASSPGTFTDTQYF